The T cell receptor (beta chain) described here comes from a study of T cells in Graves' hyperthyroidism and ophthalmopathy. This clonotype was detected a few times. Its antigen remains unidentified. Not enrolled were patients with uncontrolled infection, other autoimmune disease, pregnancy or lactation. Template material for amplifying TCR beta CDR3 regions consisted of RNA transcripts. The HTBI primer set was used in a first-round RT-PCR of the TCR CDR3. TCRdb redid the calling of the multiplex PCR reads with MiXCR, one entry per CDR3 protein. The sample has 530,000 or so distinct CDR3 sequences; around 22% are singletons. The CDR3 has 16 residues. V lost 4 bases and J 2 bases, leaving 17 bases between the germline ends. Overall study findings and caveats: Using 13 V-J features, a model discriminated ophthalmopathy from stable hyperthyroidism.

Sequences were obtained from blood. This chain joins TRBV12-3 or TRBV12-4 and TRBJ1-2; D not certain. This clonotype was obtained from a woman aged 25 to 39 with Graves' ophthalmopathy. In DNA form, the CDR3 reads TGTGCCAGCAGTTCCCCCCAGACACAATTAAACTATGGCTACACCTTC. As protein: CASSSPQTQLNYGYTF.